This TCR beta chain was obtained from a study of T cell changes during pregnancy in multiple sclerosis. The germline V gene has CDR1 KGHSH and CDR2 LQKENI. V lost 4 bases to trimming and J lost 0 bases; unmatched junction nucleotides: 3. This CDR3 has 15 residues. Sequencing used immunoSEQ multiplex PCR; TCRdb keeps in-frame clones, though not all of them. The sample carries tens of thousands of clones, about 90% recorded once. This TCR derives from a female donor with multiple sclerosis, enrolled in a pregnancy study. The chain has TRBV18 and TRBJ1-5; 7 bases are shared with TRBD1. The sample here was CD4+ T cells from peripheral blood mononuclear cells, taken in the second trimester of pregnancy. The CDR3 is CASSRTGNSNQPQHF. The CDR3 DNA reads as TGTGCCAGCTCACGGACAGGTAATAGCAATCAGCCCCAGCATTTT.